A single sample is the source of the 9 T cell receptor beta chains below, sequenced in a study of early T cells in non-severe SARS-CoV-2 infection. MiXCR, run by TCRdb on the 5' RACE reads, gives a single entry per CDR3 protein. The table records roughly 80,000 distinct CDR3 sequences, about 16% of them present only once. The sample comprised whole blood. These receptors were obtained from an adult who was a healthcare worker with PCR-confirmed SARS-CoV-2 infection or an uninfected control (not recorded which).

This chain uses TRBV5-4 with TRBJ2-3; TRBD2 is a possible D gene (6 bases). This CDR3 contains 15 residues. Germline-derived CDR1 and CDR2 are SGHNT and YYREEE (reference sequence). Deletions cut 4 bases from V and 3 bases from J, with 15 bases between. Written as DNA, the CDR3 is TGTGCCAGCAGCACGAGGGCGGGGATTACAGATACGCAGTATTTT. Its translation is CASSTRAGITDTQYF.

This CDR3 reads CASSPTGTTAEKLFF. Written as DNA, the CDR3 is TGTGCCAGCAGCCCGACCGGGACAACGGCCGAAAAACTGTTTTTT. The V gene is TRBV7-9, the J gene TRBJ1-4, with TRBD1 as a possible D gene (6 bases). The CDR3 is 15 residues long. V lost 5 bases, J lost 8 bases, and 18 bases lay in between. Per germline, CDR1 SEHNR and CDR2 FQNEAQ (reference sequence).

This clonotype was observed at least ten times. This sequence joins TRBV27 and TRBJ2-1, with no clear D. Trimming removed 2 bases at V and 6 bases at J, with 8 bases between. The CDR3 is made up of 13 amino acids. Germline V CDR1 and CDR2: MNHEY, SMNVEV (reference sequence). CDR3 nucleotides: TGTGCCAGCAGTTTAAATCTGTTCAATGAGCAGTTCTTC. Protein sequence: CASSLNLFNEQFF.

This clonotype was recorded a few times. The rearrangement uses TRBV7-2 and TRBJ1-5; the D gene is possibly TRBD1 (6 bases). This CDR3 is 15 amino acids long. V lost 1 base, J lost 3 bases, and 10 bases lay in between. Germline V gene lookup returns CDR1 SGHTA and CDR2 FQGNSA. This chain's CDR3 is CASSLEQGFNQPQHF. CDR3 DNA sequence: TGTGCCAGCAGCTTAGAACAGGGTTTCAATCAGCCCCAGCATTTT.

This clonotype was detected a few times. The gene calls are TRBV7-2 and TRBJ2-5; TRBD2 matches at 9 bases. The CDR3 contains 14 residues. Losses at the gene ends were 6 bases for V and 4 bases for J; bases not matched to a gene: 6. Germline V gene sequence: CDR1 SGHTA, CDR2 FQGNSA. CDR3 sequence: CASSRSGSGETQYF. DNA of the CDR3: TGTGCCAGCAGTCGTAGCGGGAGCGGAGAGACCCAGTACTTC.

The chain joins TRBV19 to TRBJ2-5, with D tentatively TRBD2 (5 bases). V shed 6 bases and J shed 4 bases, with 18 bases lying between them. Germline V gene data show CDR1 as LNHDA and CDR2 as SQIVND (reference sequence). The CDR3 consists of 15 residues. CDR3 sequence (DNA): TGTGCCAGTAGCGCGACACTGCGGAGGCCAGAGACCCAGTACTTC. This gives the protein CASSATLRRPETQYF.

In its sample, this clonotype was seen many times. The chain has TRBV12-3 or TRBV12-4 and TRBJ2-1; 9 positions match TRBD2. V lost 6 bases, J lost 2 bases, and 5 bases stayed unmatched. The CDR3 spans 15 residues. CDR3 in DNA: TGTGCCAGCAGGCTTAGCGGGGGAGCCTACAATGAGCAGTTCTTC. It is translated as CASRLSGGAYNEQFF.

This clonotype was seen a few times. The chain's CDR3 is CASSPQTGRPYNEQFF. The CDR3 DNA is TGTGCCAGCAGCCCGCAGACCGGGAGGCCATACAATGAGCAGTTCTTC. This chain connects TRBV7-3 to TRBJ2-1; 7 nucleotides align to TRBD2. The CDR3 consists of 16 residues. Trimming at V came to 5 bases and at J to 4 bases, leaving 11 bases not matched to a gene. The V gene's germline CDR1 is SGHTA and CDR2 FQGTGA.

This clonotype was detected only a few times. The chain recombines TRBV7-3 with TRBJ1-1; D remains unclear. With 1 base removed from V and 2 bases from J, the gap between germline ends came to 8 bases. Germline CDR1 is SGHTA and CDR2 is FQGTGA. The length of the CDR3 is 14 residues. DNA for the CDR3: TGTGCCAGCAGCTTAAGTCCCCCAAACACTGAAGCTTTCTTT. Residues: CASSLSPPNTEAFF.